This entry lists 6 T cell receptor beta chains sequenced from one sample in a study of human T cells and chemical hapten exposure. TCRdb re-called the RACE reads through MiXCR, storing one row per CDR3 protein. The sample has approximately 370,000 distinct CDR3 sequences; 5.5% are singletons. Indicated time point: pre-sensitization, week 0. Treatment specified: therapeutic diphenylcyclopropenone sensitization with weekly scalp DPC. Sequenced material: whole blood, taken in connection with sensitization to the hapten diphenylcyclopropenone (DPC). Receptors were obtained from a woman between 18 and 29 years old with alopecia areata. Some clones in this sample may be carry-over from other donors' samples.

There are a few counts of this clonotype. V and J are TRBV15 and TRBJ2-5; D may match TRBD1 or TRBD2 (5 bases each). The V gene's germline CDR1 is LNHNV and CDR2 YYDKDF (reference sequence). The CDR3 sequence is 14 residues long. Deletions cut 5 bases from V and 2 bases from J, with 12 bases between. CDR3 in DNA: TGTGCCACCAGCGGATGGGGGAAACAAGAGACCCAGTACTTC. Protein: CATSGWGKQETQYF.

The DNA of the CDR3 is TGTGCCAGCAGCTCGCCCAGCTCTGGGGCCAACGTCCTGACTTTC. This translates into CASSSPSSGANVLTF. The V call is TRBV7-2, the J call TRBJ2-6; D remains ambiguous. CDR3 size: 15 residues. V was clipped by 4 bases and J by 0 bases, with 7 bases between them. Germline CDR1 is SGHTA and CDR2 is FQGNSA.

In this sample, this clonotype turned up a few times. The V and J genes are TRBV12-3 or TRBV12-4 and TRBJ2-5; the D is unclear. The CDR3 has 12 residues. Trimming took 5 bases from V and 5 from J, leaving 9 bases between them. The CDR3 DNA is TGTGCCAGCAGTCGCCCCGGGGAGACCCAGTACTTC. It is translated as CASSRPGETQYF.

This clonotype was picked up many times. The chain has TRBV7-8 and TRBJ2-3; D might be TRBD2 (6 bases). Germline assignment: CDR1 SGHVS and CDR2 FQNEAQ. V was cut by 1 base and J by 1 base, with 9 bases left in between. This CDR3 comprises 15 residues. This CDR3 reads CASSLGWGGTDTQYF. CDR3 nucleotide sequence: TGTGCCAGCAGCTTAGGGTGGGGGGGCACAGATACGCAGTATTTT.

The chain has TRBV6-1 and TRBJ2-7, with D tentatively TRBD1 (5 bases). Trimming took 3 bases from V and 9 from J, leaving 12 bases between them. Germline CDR1 MNHNS, CDR2 SASEGT. The CDR3 runs to 12 residues. As DNA, the CDR3 is TGTGCCAGCAGTGACAGGGTCGGCGTGCAGTACTTC. Translating it yields CASSDRVGVQYF.

This clonotype has ten or more counts. The CDR3 DNA reads TGTGCCAGCAGTTTATATCAGAGCTCCTACGAGCAGTACTTC. It specifies CASSLYQSSYEQYF. The chain carries TRBV6-5 and TRBJ2-7; D unresolved. Germline V gives CDR1 MNHEY, CDR2 SVGAGI. The V end lost 4 bases, the J end lost 0 bases, and 10 bases lay between the germline ends. CDR3 length: 14 residues.